This T cell receptor beta chain is from a study of control samples from healthy donors and cancer patients. V lost 0 bases to trimming and J lost 6 bases, with 12 bases between them. Germline CDR1 is LNHNV and CDR2 is YYDKDF (reference sequence). The CDR3 is 15 amino acids. The method was immunoSEQ multiplex PCR; TCRdb's version includes in-frame clones alone and lacks a portion of them. The repertoire holds roughly 52,000 clones, with 95% to 96% as singletons. The V gene is TRBV15, the J gene TRBJ1-5, with a weak D call TRBD1 (5 bases). The origin of this receptor is a woman aged 25-40 years in good health. Input material: blood. CDR3 nucleotides: TGTGCCACCAGCAGAGATCGCGGGGCTAGTCAGCCCCAGCATTTT. Translation: CATSRDRGASQPQHF.